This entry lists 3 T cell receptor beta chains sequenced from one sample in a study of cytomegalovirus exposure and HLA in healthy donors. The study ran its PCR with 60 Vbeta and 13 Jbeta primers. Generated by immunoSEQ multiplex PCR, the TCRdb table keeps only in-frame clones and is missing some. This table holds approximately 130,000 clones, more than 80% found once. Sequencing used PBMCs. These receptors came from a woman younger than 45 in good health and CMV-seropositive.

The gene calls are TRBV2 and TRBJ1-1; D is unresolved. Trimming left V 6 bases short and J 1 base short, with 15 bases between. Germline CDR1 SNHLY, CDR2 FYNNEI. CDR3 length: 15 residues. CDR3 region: CASSRRIQQNTEAFF. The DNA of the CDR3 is TGTGCCAGCAGCCGCCGAATACAGCAGAACACTGAAGCTTTCTTT.

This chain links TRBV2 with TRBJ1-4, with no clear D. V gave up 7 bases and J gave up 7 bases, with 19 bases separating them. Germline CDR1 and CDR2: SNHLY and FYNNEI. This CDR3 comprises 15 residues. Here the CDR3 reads CASKGQRAISEKLFF. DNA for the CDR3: TGTGCCAGCAAAGGGCAGAGGGCCATAAGTGAAAAACTGTTTTTT.

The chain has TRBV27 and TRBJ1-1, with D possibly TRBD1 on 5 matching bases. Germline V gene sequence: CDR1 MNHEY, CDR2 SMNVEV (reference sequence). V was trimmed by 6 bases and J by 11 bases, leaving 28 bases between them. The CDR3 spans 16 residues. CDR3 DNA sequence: TGTGCCAGCAGGTCTAGGCCGGGGACTCCGGGCCAAGTGGCTTTCTTT. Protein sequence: CASRSRPGTPGQVAFF.